Below, one T cell receptor beta chain is given with its context. The antigen is not known. The CDR3 has 14 residues. Between the trimmed V and J ends, which lost 4 bases and 4 bases, there was a span of 13 bases. Looked up from germline, CDR1 is SEHNR and CDR2 is FQNEAQ (reference sequence). A second PCR of roughly 7 to 11 cycles used a sample-barcoded 5' primer and a J-beta primer mix. Sequencing recovered at least 2.5 million CDR3-containing paired-end reads from each sample. TCRdb reprocessed the 5' RACE reads via MiXCR and lists one record per CDR3 protein. The data show about 570,000 distinct CDR3 sequences, with about 25% seen just once and 3% to 4.5% held by the top ten. These data are taken from a study of blood T cells in healthy people across ages. Study results and limitations: Long-lived donors exceeded aged donors in naive CD4+ cells and diversity.

These data also featured in a second study, about T cells of mothers and their children. That work contributes: Samples were obtained from a few healthy Caucasian mothers and their six children.

Sequencing input: blood. The clonotype originates from a boy aged 2 to 10 in good health. The chain has TRBV7-9 and TRBJ1-2; possible D gene TRBD1, 6 bases. The CDR3 loop is CASSWDTARYGYTF. The DNA of the CDR3 is TGTGCCAGCAGCTGGGACACAGCTCGCTATGGCTACACCTTC.